This T cell receptor beta chain comes out of a study of CD8 T cells in ankylosing spondylitis. This clonotype was found many times. Its antigen is not identified. TCRdb analysed the 5' RACE reads with MiXCR anew, one entry per CDR3 protein. This table holds about 500,000 distinct CDR3 sequences, about 5% found once. General observations from the study: Certain motif variants had earlier been reported in reactive arthritis synovial fluid and blood. Matched ankylosing spondylitis synovial fluid reportedly contained a significantly enriched population of disease-linked clones. One TCR beta motif, made up of several highly homologous variants, appeared characteristic of ankylosing spondylitis blood.

The CDR3 extends over 17 amino acids. Trimming pared 0 bases from V and 0 bases from J, leaving 14 bases between. The germline CDR1 and CDR2 sequences are SGHVS and FNYEAQ. The chain has TRBV7-6 and TRBJ1-1; D gene ambiguous. Input material: blood, either unsorted or a sorted T cell fraction (not recorded which). The sequence was collected from a male donor with ankylosing spondylitis. DNA for the CDR3: TGTGCCAGCAGCTTAGCAGATTTCGACGTTGTGAACACTGAAGCTTTCTTT. It translates to CASSLADFDVVNTEAFF.